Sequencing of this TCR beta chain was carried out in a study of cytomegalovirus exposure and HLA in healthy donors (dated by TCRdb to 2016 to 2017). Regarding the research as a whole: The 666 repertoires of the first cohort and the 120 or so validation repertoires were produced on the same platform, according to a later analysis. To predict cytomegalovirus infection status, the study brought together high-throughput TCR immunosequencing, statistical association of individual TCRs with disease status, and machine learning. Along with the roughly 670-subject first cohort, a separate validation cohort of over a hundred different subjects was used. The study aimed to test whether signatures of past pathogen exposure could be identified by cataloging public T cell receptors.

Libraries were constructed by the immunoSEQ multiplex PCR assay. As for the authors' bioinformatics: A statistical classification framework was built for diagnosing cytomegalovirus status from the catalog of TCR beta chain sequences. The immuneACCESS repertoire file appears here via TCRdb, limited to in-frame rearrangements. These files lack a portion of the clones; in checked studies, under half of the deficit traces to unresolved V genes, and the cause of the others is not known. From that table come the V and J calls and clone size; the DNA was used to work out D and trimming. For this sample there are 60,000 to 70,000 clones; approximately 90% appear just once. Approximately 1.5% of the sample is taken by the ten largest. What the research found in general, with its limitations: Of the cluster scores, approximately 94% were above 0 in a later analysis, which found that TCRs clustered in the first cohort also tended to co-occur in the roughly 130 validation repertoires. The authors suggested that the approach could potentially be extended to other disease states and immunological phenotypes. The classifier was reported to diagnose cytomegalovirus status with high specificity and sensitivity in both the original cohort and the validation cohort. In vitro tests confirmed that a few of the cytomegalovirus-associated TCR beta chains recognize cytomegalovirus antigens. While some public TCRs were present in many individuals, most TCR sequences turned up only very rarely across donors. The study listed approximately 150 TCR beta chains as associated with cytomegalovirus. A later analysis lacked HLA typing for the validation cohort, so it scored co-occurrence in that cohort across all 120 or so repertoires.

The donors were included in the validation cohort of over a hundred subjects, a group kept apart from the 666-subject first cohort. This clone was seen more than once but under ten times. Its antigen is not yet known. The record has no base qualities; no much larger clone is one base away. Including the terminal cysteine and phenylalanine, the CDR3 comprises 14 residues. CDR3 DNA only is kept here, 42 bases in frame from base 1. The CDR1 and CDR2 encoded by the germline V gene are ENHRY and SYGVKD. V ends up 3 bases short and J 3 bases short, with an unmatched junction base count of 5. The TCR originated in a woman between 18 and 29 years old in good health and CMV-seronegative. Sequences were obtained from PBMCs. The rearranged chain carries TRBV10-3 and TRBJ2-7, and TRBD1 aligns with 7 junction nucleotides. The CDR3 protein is CAISDSQGDYEQYF. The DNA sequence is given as TGTGCCATCAGTGACTCGCAGGGGGACTACGAGCAGTACTTC.